Listed below are T cell receptor beta chains from one sample, sequenced in a study of PD-1 blockade in classical Hodgkin lymphoma. This table comes from immunoSEQ multiplex PCR, and its TCRdb copy is limited to in-frame clones, with some not included. Of around 150,000 clones listed, approximately 80% are singletons. Sequencing used peripheral blood mononuclear cells (PBMCs), obtained before the second cycle of nivolumab. Receptors originate from a human donor with classical Hodgkin lymphoma. Each CDR3 is given with its conserved first and last residue. D genes are given only for firm matches. Size tells how often a clone was seen (once, few, many) or the class of an expanded clone, and some rows leave it out.

d_call: TRBD2
v_call: TRBV7-9
j_call: TRBJ2-7
clone_size: .
cdr3_nt: TGTGCCAGCAGCTCTAGCGGGGGGTTTTACGAGCAGTACTTC
cdr3_aa: CASSSSGGFYEQYF

d_call: .
v_call: TRBV9
j_call: TRBJ1-1
clone_size: few
cdr3_nt: TGTGCCAGCAGCGTAGCTCGCGGGACTGAAGCTTTCTTT
cdr3_aa: CASSVARGTEAFF

d_call: .
v_call: TRBV10-3
j_call: TRBJ2-2
clone_size: .
cdr3_nt: TGTGCCATCAGTGAAATGCAAGGGAGCACCGGGGAGCTGTTTTTT
cdr3_aa: CAISEMQGSTGELFF

d_call: .
v_call: TRBV12-5
j_call: TRBJ1-1
clone_size: .
cdr3_nt: TGTGCTAGTGGTCTATCCAATGAAGCTTTCTTT
cdr3_aa: CASGLSNEAFF

d_call: .
v_call: TRBV11-2
j_call: TRBJ1-4
clone_size: .
cdr3_nt: TGTGCCAGCAGCCCCGACCGGGATGAAAAACTGTTTTTT
cdr3_aa: CASSPDRDEKLFF

d_call: .
v_call: TRBV7-9
j_call: TRBJ1-5
clone_size: .
cdr3_nt: TGTGCCAGCAGCTTAGGAGGGGCCCATCAGCCCCAGCATTTT
cdr3_aa: CASSLGGAHQPQHF

d_call: TRBD2
v_call: TRBV13
j_call: TRBJ2-6
clone_size: once
cdr3_nt: TGTGCCAGCAGCGACCTTAGCGGGGCCCTCTCTGGGGCCAACGTCCTGACTTTC
cdr3_aa: CASSDLSGALSGANVLTF

d_call: TRBD1
v_call: TRBV18
j_call: TRBJ1-1
clone_size: .
cdr3_nt: TGTGCCAGCTCCAACGACAGGGTGGGTAACACTGAAGCTTTCTTT
cdr3_aa: CASSNDRVGNTEAFF

d_call: .
v_call: TRBV7-9
j_call: TRBJ1-6
clone_size: .
cdr3_nt: TGTGCCAGCAGCTTAGGACAGGCGATAAATAATTCACCCCTCCACTTT
cdr3_aa: CASSLGQAINNSPLHF

d_call: .
v_call: TRBV5-1
j_call: TRBJ2-2
clone_size: .
cdr3_nt: TGCGCCAGCAGCTCCGGGGATGCCGTCGGGGAGCTGTTTTTT
cdr3_aa: CASSSGDAVGELFF

d_call: .
v_call: TRBV21-1
j_call: TRBJ2-7
clone_size: .
cdr3_nt: TGTGCCAGCATCGAAGGGGTAAGCGGGAGGGCCTACGAGCAGTACTTC
cdr3_aa: CASIEGVSGRAYEQYF

d_call: .
v_call: TRBV5-1
j_call: TRBJ2-3
clone_size: .
cdr3_nt: TGCGCCAGCAGCTTGGAAGGGTGGGGCACAGATACGCAGTATTTT
cdr3_aa: CASSLEGWGTDTQYF

d_call: .
v_call: TRBV7-9
j_call: TRBJ1-1
clone_size: once
cdr3_nt: TGTGCCAGCAGCTCTGGGACACTGAACACTGAAGCTTTCTTT
cdr3_aa: CASSSGTLNTEAFF

d_call: TRBD2
v_call: TRBV5-4
j_call: TRBJ2-1
clone_size: .
cdr3_nt: TGTGCCAGCAGCTTGGGTAGCGGGCGCTCCTACAATGAGCAGTTCTTC
cdr3_aa: CASSLGSGRSYNEQFF

d_call: .
v_call: TRBV6-5
j_call: TRBJ1-5
clone_size: .
cdr3_nt: TGTGCCAGCAGTTGGGATTTCAAGGGAAGCCAGCCCCAGCATTTT
cdr3_aa: CASSWDFKGSQPQHF

d_call: TRBD1
v_call: TRBV25-1
j_call: TRBJ1-4
clone_size: .
cdr3_nt: TGTGCCAGCAGCCCTGGTACCGGGACAGCCTATGAAAAACTGTTTTTT
cdr3_aa: CASSPGTGTAYEKLFF

d_call: TRBD2
v_call: TRBV7-2
j_call: TRBJ2-2
clone_size: .
cdr3_nt: TGTGCCAGCAGCTTAGTAGGAATAGCGGGAGGCGGGGAGCTGTTTTTT
cdr3_aa: CASSLVGIAGGGELFF

d_call: TRBD2
v_call: TRBV4-3
j_call: TRBJ2-5
clone_size: .
cdr3_nt: TGCGCCAGCAGCCAGGGATTAGCGGGAGGCCAAGAGACCCAGTACTTC
cdr3_aa: CASSQGLAGGQETQYF

d_call: .
v_call: TRBV29-1
j_call: TRBJ2-7
clone_size: .
cdr3_nt: TGCAGCGTTGTCCTCGGCAGGGTGGTTAACGAGCAGTACTTC
cdr3_aa: CSVVLGRVVNEQYF

d_call: .
v_call: TRBV4-2
j_call: TRBJ2-6
clone_size: .
cdr3_nt: TGTGCCAGCAGCCAAGAGCTACAGCCCGGACTACCTGGGGCCAACGTCCTGACTTTC
cdr3_aa: CASSQELQPGLPGANVLTF

d_call: .
v_call: TRBV7-6
j_call: TRBJ2-3
clone_size: .
cdr3_nt: TGTGCCAGCAGCTTAGTCTTCACAGATACGCAGTATTTT
cdr3_aa: CASSLVFTDTQYF

d_call: TRBD2
v_call: TRBV28
j_call: TRBJ2-7
clone_size: .
cdr3_nt: TGTGCCAGCAGTTTCGGGACTAGCGGTACTTACGAGCAGTACTTC
cdr3_aa: CASSFGTSGTYEQYF

d_call: TRBD1
v_call: TRBV7-9
j_call: TRBJ1-2
clone_size: few
cdr3_nt: TGTGCCAGCAGCATAGGACAGGTCTACTATGGCTACACCTTC
cdr3_aa: CASSIGQVYYGYTF

d_call: TRBD1
v_call: TRBV7-9
j_call: TRBJ1-2
clone_size: .
cdr3_nt: TGTGCCAGCAGCCGCGACAGGGGCAGTGGCTACACCTTC
cdr3_aa: CASSRDRGSGYTF

d_call: .
v_call: TRBV11-2
j_call: TRBJ2-5
clone_size: .
cdr3_nt: TGTGCCAGCAGCTTATTTCGACAACCGGGGACCCAGTACTTC
cdr3_aa: CASSLFRQPGTQYF

d_call: TRBD1
v_call: TRBV28
j_call: TRBJ2-3
clone_size: .
cdr3_nt: TGTGCCAGCAGTTTGGGACAGGACACAGATACGCAGTATTTT
cdr3_aa: CASSLGQDTDTQYF

d_call: TRBD1
v_call: TRBV29-1
j_call: TRBJ1-2
clone_size: .
cdr3_nt: TGCAGCGCCCGGACAGGGGTGAGCTATGGCTACACCTTC
cdr3_aa: CSARTGVSYGYTF

d_call: .
v_call: TRBV4-3
j_call: TRBJ2-3
clone_size: .
cdr3_nt: TGCGCCAGCAGCCAAGAGATGGGACCAGATACGCAGTATTTT
cdr3_aa: CASSQEMGPDTQYF

d_call: .
v_call: TRBV15
j_call: TRBJ2-3
clone_size: .
cdr3_nt: TGTGCCACCAGCAGAGAGGGAGTTACTAGCACAGATACGCAGTATTTT
cdr3_aa: CATSREGVTSTDTQYF

d_call: .
v_call: TRBV10-1
j_call: TRBJ1-6
clone_size: few
cdr3_nt: TGCGCCAGCAGTGGCGGGGGAAATTCACCCCTCCACTTT
cdr3_aa: CASSGGGNSPLHF

d_call: TRBD2
v_call: TRBV7-7
j_call: TRBJ2-5
clone_size: .
cdr3_nt: TGTGCTAGCAGCTTGGGCGGACTAGCGGGGGGAGAGACCCAGTACTTC
cdr3_aa: CASSLGGLAGGETQYF